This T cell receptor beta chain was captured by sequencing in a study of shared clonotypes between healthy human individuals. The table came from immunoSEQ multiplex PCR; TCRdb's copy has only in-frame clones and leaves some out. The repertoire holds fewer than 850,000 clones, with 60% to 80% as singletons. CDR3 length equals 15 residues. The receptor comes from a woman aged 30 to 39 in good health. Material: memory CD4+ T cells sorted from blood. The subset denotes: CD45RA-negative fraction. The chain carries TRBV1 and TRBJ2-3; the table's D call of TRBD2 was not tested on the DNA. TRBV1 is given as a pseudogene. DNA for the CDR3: TGCACCAGCAGCCAAGATTACGGTAGCACAGATACGCAGTATTTT. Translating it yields CTSSQDYGSTDTQYF.